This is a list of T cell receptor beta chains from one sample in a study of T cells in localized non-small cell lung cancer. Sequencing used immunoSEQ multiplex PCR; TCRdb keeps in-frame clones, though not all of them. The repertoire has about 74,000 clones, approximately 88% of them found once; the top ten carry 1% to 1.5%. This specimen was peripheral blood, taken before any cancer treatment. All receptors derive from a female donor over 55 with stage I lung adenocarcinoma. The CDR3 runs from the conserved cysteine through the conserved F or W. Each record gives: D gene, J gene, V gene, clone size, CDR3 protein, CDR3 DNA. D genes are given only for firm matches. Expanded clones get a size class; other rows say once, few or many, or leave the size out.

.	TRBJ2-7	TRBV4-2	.	CASSQVSFGEMYF	TGTGCCAGCAGCCAAGTCTCGTTCGGGGAAATGTACTTC
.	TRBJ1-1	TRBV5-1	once	CASSLNDRPGAEAFF	TGCGCCAGCAGCTTGAACGACAGGCCGGGGGCTGAAGCTTTCTTT
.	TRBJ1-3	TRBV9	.	CASSVAPQGFSGNTIYF	TGTGCCAGCAGCGTAGCTCCACAGGGCTTCTCTGGAAACACCATATATTTT
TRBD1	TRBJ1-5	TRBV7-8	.	CASSLRLTGPNQPQHF	TGTGCCAGCAGCCTGCGGTTGACAGGGCCCAATCAGCCCCAGCATTTT
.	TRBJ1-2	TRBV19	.	CASSIQTGLGNGYTF	TGTGCCAGTAGTATACAAACAGGGCTGGGGAATGGCTACACCTTC
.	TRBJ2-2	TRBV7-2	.	CASSYTPTGELFF	TGTGCCAGCAGCTACACCCCCACCGGGGAGCTGTTTTTT
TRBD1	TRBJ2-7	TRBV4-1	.	CASSQEGQGVYEQYF	TGCGCCAGCAGCCAAGAGGGACAGGGAGTCTACGAGCAGTACTTC
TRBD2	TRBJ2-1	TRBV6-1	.	CASSVSGLAGGNEQFF	TGTGCCAGCAGTGTCTCGGGACTAGCGGGAGGTAATGAGCAGTTCTTC
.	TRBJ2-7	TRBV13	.	CASSLSYEQYF	TGTGCCAGCAGCCTCTCCTACGAGCAGTACTTC
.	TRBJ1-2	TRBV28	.	CASKQTNYGYTF	TGTGCCAGCAAACAGACTAACTATGGCTACACCTTC
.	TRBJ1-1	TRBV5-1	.	CASSLAFTGMNTEAFF	TGCGCCAGCAGCTTGGCCTTCACGGGGATGAACACTGAAGCTTTCTTT
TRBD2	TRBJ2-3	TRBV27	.	CASSLSGLAGGRNTQYF	TGTGCCAGCAGTTTATCCGGACTAGCGGGGGGGCGAAATACGCAGTATTTT
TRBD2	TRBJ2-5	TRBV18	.	CASSPTSDQETQYF	TGTGCCAGCTCACCGACTAGCGACCAAGAGACCCAGTACTTC
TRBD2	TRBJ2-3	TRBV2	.	CAGALAGQTDTQYF	TGTGCCGGAGCACTAGCGGGGCAAACAGATACGCAGTATTTT
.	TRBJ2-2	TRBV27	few	CASSSNTGELFF	TGTGCCAGCAGTTCGAACACCGGGGAGCTGTTTTTT
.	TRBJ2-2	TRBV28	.	CASSFSVTGELFF	TGTGCCAGCAGTTTTAGCGTCACCGGGGAGCTGTTTTTT
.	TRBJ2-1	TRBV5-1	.	CASSSTSFGANEQFF	TGCGCCAGCAGCTCAACTTCCTTTGGGGCGAATGAGCAGTTCTTC
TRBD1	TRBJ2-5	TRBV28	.	CASTGTGRFQETQYF	TGTGCCAGCACCGGGACAGGGAGATTTCAAGAGACCCAGTACTTC
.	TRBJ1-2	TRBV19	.	CASSIVRGGTWENGYTF	TGTGCCAGTAGTATAGTCCGGGGAGGCACGTGGGAGAATGGCTACACCTTC
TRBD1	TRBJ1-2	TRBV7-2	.	CASSLYGTDYGYTF	TGTGCCAGCAGCTTATATGGGACAGACTATGGCTACACCTTC
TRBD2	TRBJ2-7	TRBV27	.	CASSQAQTSFYEQYF	TGTGCCAGCAGTCAGGCCCAGACTAGCTTCTACGAGCAGTACTTC
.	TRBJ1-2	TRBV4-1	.	CASSQNRVGNYGYTF	TGCGCCAGCAGCCAGAACAGGGTGGGAAACTATGGCTACACCTTC
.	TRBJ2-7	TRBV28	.	CASSDGPLVDEQYF	TGTGCCAGCAGTGACGGGCCTTTGGTGGACGAGCAGTACTTC
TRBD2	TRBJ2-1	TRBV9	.	CASSKRLRGTSVTYNEQFF	TGTGCCAGCAGCAAAAGGTTAAGAGGGACTAGCGTCACGTACAATGAGCAGTTCTTC
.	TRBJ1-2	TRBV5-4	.	CASSLELMNYGYTF	TGTGCCAGCAGCTTGGAACTTATGAACTATGGCTACACCTTC
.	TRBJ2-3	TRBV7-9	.	CASSRGRAGITDTQYF	TGTGCCAGCAGCCGGGGGCGAGCGGGGATAACAGATACGCAGTATTTT
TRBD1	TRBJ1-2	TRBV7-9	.	CAGTGTHVTSYGYTF	TGTGCCGGGACAGGTACACATGTTACGAGCTATGGCTACACCTTC
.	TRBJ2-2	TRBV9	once	CASSATTSVGELFF	TGTGCCAGCAGCGCAACTACTAGTGTCGGGGAGCTGTTTTTT
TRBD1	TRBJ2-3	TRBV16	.	CASSNLPGTESTDTQYF	TGTGCCAGCAGCAACCTCCCCGGGACAGAAAGCACAGATACGCAGTATTTT
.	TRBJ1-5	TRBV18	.	CASSPDQNQPQHF	TGTGCCAGCTCACCTGACCAAAATCAGCCCCAGCATTTT
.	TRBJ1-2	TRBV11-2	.	CASSLAPERYGYTF	TGTGCCAGCAGCTTAGCGCCCGAGCGCTATGGCTACACCTTC
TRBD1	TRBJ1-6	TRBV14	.	CASSRGTGYNSPLHF	TGTGCCAGCAGCCGAGGGACAGGCTATAATTCACCCCTCCACTTT
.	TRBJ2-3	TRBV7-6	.	CASSRGLTDTQYF	TGTGCCAGCAGCCGCGGGCTCACAGATACGCAGTATTTT
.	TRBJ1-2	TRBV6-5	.	CASSFSSGYTF	TGTGCCAGCAGTTTTAGTTCCGGCTACACCTTC
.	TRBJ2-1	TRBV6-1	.	CASRTGLGNEQFF	TGTGCCAGCAGAACTGGGCTCGGCAATGAGCAGTTCTTC
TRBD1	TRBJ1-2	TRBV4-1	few	CASSPLGQGNYGYTF	TGCGCCAGCAGCCCACTAGGACAGGGAAACTATGGCTACACCTTC
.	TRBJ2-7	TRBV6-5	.	CASSYLGPSYEQYF	TGTGCCAGCAGTTACTTGGGACCCTCCTACGAGCAGTACTTC
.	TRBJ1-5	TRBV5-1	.	CASRSQRGETLPPNQPQHF	TGCGCCAGCAGGTCCCAACGCGGAGAAACACTACCCCCCAATCAGCCCCAGCATTTT
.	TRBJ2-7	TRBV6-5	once	CASSYSIGAPYEQYF	TGTGCCAGCAGTTACTCGATTGGGGCTCCCTACGAGCAGTACTTC
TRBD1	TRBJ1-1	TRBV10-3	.	CATGQGSNTEAFF	TGTGCCACCGGACAGGGGTCGAACACTGAAGCTTTCTTT
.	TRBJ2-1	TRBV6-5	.	CASRSGTSYNEQFF	TGTGCCAGCAGGTCTGGGACATCCTACAATGAGCAGTTCTTC
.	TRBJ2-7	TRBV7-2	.	CASSLGVGISYEQYF	TGTGCCAGCAGCTTAGGGGTGGGGATCTCCTACGAGCAGTACTTC
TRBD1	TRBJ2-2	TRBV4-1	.	CASSLRQGQGNTGELFF	TGCGCCAGCAGCCTCCGACAGGGGCAAGGGAACACCGGGGAGCTGTTTTTT
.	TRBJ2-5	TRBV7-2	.	CASSPRQYQETQYF	TGTGCCAGCAGCCCACGACAGTACCAAGAGACCCAGTACTTC
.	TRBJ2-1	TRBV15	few	CATSREKGNNEQFF	TGTGCCACCAGCAGAGAGAAGGGGAACAATGAGCAGTTCTTC
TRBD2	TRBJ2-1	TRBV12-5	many	CASGLSTSGNEQFF	TGTGCTAGTGGTTTGTCGACTAGCGGGAATGAGCAGTTCTTC
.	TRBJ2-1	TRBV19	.	CASSQGIVNNEQFF	TGTGCCAGTAGTCAAGGGATAGTTAACAATGAGCAGTTCTTC
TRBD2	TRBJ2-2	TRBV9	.	CASSTSGGAATGELFF	TGTGCCAGCAGCACAAGCGGGGGGGCCGCCACCGGGGAGCTGTTTTTT
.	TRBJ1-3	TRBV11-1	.	CASSPSGGIGNTIYF	TGTGCCAGCAGTCCCTCAGGAGGGATCGGAAACACCATATATTTT
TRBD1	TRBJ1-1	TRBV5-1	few	CASSRQGGSTEAFF	TGCGCCAGCAGCCGACAGGGGGGGAGCACTGAAGCTTTCTTT
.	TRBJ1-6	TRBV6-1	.	CASSGRAGEGSPLHF	TGTGCCAGCAGTGGCCGAGCGGGGGAAGGTTCACCCCTCCACTTT
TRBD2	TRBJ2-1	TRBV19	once	CASSITGGRNEQFF	TGTGCCAGTAGTATAACTGGCGGGAGAAATGAGCAGTTCTTC
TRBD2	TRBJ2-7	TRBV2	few	CASSEGLAEF	TGTGCCAGCAGTGAAGGGCTAGCGGAGTTC
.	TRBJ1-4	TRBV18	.	CASSALDGEEKLFF	TGTGCCAGCTCAGCCTTAGATGGGGAGGAAAAACTGTTTTTT